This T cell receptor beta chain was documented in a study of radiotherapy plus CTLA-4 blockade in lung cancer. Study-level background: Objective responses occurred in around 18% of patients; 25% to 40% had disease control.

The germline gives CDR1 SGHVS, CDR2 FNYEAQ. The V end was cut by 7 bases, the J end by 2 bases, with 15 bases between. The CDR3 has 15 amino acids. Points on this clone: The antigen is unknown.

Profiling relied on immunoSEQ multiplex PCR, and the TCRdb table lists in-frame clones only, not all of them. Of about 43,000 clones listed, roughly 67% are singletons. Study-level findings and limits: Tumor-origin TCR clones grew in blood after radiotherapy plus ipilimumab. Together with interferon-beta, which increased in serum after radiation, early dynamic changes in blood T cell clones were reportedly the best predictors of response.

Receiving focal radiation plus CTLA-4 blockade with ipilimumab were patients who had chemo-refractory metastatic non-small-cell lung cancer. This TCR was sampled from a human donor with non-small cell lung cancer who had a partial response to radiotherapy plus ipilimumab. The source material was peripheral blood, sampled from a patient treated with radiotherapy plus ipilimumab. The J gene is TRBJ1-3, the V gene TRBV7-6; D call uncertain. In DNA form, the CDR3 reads TGTGCCAGCACCAGAGGAGGGAACGCTGGAAACACCATATATTTT. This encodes CASTRGGNAGNTIYF.